This T cell receptor (beta chain) was sequenced for a study of T cells after yellow fever vaccination. With V trimmed by 5 bases and J by 6 bases, 5 bases remained unmatched. The CDR3 totals 12 residues. Germline V gene sequence: CDR1 SGHDT, CDR2 YYEEEE. Broader study findings: FACS-sorted repertoires could harbor abundant contaminating bulk-population clonotypes. It was a small share of clonotypes that appeared in both CD4 and CD8 compartments.

This clonotype was seen a handful of times. Antigen specificity is unknown. As TCR cDNA was made by 5'RACE template switching, a universal primer site and UMIs were added. From the 5' RACE reads, TCRdb called clonotypes with MiXCR, one entry per CDR3 protein. The table includes 130,000 or so distinct CDR3 sequences, over 12% detected once. V usage is TRBV5-6 and J usage is TRBJ2-7, with 7 bases lining up with TRBD1. The clonotype originates from a man between 18 and 35 years old who received the YFV17D yellow fever vaccine. This specimen was CD8+ T cells sorted from PBMCs, taken 5 days after the yellow fever booster vaccination. Here the CDR3 reads CASRGTEREQYV. DNA of the CDR3: TGTGCCAGCAGAGGGACAGAGCGCGAGCAGTACGTC.